Each of the 11 T cell receptor beta chains below was sequenced from the same sample in a study of immune evolution from preneoplasia to lung adenocarcinoma. The repertoire was sequenced with immunoSEQ multiplex PCR; TCRdb's copy has only in-frame clones and lacks some. This sample has fewer than 6,500 clones, with about 73% found just once. The sequencing sample was made of FFPE lung adenocarcinoma in situ tissue. The receptor set was obtained from a donor of 70 years or more with lung adenocarcinoma.

The rearrangement uses TRBV9 and TRBJ1-1; a weak D match, TRBD1 (5 bases). V dropped 4 bases and J dropped 4 bases, with 20 bases sitting between them. The CDR3 runs to 16 residues. Germline V lookup: CDR1 SGDLS, CDR2 YYNGEE. The CDR3 region has the DNA TGTGCCAGCAGCCCGCGGGACGGCCCCCCGAGCACTGAAGCTTTCTTT. The encoded protein is CASSPRDGPPSTEAFF.

The V and J genes are TRBV13 and TRBJ1-6; D remains unclear. This CDR3 comprises 17 residues. Germline lookup yields CDR1 PRHDT and CDR2 FYEKMQ (reference sequence). V was clipped by 2 bases and J by 0 bases, with 11 bases between them. CDR3 residues: CASSLNGPSSYNSPLHF. In nucleotides, the CDR3 is TGTGCCAGCAGCTTAAACGGGCCGAGCTCCTATAATTCACCCCTCCACTTT.

This chain uses TRBV27 with TRBJ1-3; unclear D gene. V shed 2 bases and J shed 0 bases, with 8 bases lying between them. Germline CDR1 reads MNHEY; CDR2 reads SMNVEV (reference sequence). CDR3 length equals 15 residues. The CDR3 nucleotides are TGTGCCAGCAGTTTAGGCAAGTCCTCTGGAAACACCATATATTTT. Translated: CASSLGKSSGNTIYF.

The chain uses TRBV6-5 and TRBJ1-3, with TRBD1 identical over 7 bases. This CDR3 comprises 14 residues. Losses at the gene ends were 4 bases for V and 4 bases for J; bases not matched to a gene: 4. In germline, CDR1 is MNHEY, CDR2 SVGAGI. The CDR3 DNA is TGTGCCAGCAGTTCGGGACAGATGGGAAACACCATATATTTT. It is translated as CASSSGQMGNTIYF.

V and J are TRBV5-4 and TRBJ1-1; TRBD1 agrees at 8 bases. CDR3 length: 16 residues. V shed 0 bases, J shed 6 bases, and the junction held 10 bases outside the gene matches. The germline V gene encodes CDR1 SGHNT and CDR2 YYREEE (reference sequence). In DNA form, the CDR3 reads TGTGCCAGCAGCTTGGGTTCAGGGGGCTTATTTTCTGAAGCTTTCTTT. Translation gives CASSLGSGGLFSEAFF.

The V and J genes are TRBV2 and TRBJ2-2, with 8 nucleotides matching TRBD1. Trimming removed 8 bases from V and 4 bases from J; junction bases left unmatched: 3. The V gene's germline CDR1 is SNHLY and CDR2 FYNNEI. CDR3 length: 13 residues. The CDR3 region has the DNA TGTGCCAGCTCTACAGGGGGCACCGGGGAGCTGTTTTTT. It translates to CASSTGGTGELFF.

This clone was found a few times. The genes are TRBV10-3 and TRBJ1-5; no firm D call. Germline V gives CDR1 ENHRY, CDR2 SYGVKD. V lost 8 bases and J lost 5, with 13 bases in between. This CDR3 comprises 13 residues. The CDR3 protein is CAIGEVGDQPQHF. The CDR3 DNA is TGTGCCATCGGGGAGGTTGGGGATCAGCCCCAGCATTTT.

This clone was picked up one time. This chain links TRBV11-2 with TRBJ2-4; 9 bases are shared with TRBD1. Germline CDR1 is SGHAT and CDR2 is FQNNGV. Losses at the gene ends were 3 bases for V and 11 bases for J; bases not matched to a gene: 8. The length of the CDR3 is 14 residues. CDR3 sequence reads: CASSFEDRGRVQYF. In DNA form, the CDR3 reads TGTGCCAGCAGCTTCGAGGACAGGGGACGGGTTCAGTACTTC.

This clone was recorded a few times. The chain recombines TRBV2 with TRBJ2-3; tentative D call: TRBD2 (6 bases). The V gene lost 7 bases and the J gene lost 5 bases, with 13 bases spanning the gap. The CDR3 runs 13 residues. Germline CDR1 SNHLY, CDR2 FYNNEI. The CDR3 reads CASTEGQGDTQYF. The CDR3 nucleotides read TGTGCCAGCACGGAGGGGCAGGGAGATACGCAGTATTTT.

The chain carries TRBV27 and TRBJ2-7; a possible D gene is TRBD1 (6 bases). This CDR3 has 14 amino acids. Germline V gene data show CDR1 as MNHEY and CDR2 as SMNVEV (reference sequence). Trimming removed 5 bases from V and 4 bases from J, with 15 bases in between. In DNA form, the CDR3 reads TGTGCCAGCAGTGCACAGGGTTGGGGTTACGAGCAGTACTTC. Translation: CASSAQGWGYEQYF.

The V call is TRBV5-1, the J call TRBJ2-3; D may be TRBD1 (5 bases). Germline loops: CDR1 SGHRS, CDR2 YFSETQ. There are 15 residues in the CDR3. V lost 5 bases and J lost 2, with 15 bases in between. Here the CDR3 reads CASSPDSEYTDTQYF. The CDR3 DNA reads as TGCGCCAGCAGTCCAGACAGCGAGTACACAGATACGCAGTATTTT. Complete variable domain (other parts from reference TRBV5-1 and TRBJ2-3): KAGVTQTPRYLIKTRGQQVTLSCSPISGHRSVSWYQQTPGQGLQFLFEYFSETQRNKGNFPGRFSGRQFSNSRSEMNVSTLELGDSALYLCASSPDSEYTDTQYFGPGTRLTVL.